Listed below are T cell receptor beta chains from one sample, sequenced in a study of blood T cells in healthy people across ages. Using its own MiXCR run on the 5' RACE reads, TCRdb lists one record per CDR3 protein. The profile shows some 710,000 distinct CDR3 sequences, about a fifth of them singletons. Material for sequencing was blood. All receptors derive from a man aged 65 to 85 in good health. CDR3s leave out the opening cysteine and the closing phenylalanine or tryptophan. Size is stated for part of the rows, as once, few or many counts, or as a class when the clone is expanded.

ASSYPTWNQQETQY	few	TRBV6-2/TRBV6-3	TRBJ2-5
ASSQGRAGPYEQY	.	TRBV4-3	TRBJ2-7
ASSVGGGPTDTQY	few	TRBV9	TRBJ2-3
ATSDRSGGRNEQF	.	TRBV24-1	TRBJ2-1
ASTSAETQY	many	TRBV2	TRBJ2-5
SAKPTERTEGYT	.	TRBV20-1	TRBJ1-2
ASLRTGGAYEQY	.	TRBV6-1	.
SARTGDPGNTIY	few	TRBV20-1	TRBJ1-3
ASSLERQFNYGYT	few	TRBV7-2	TRBJ1-2
ASSPRGRLF	.	TRBV28	TRBJ1-4
ASSWTNSNEQF	few	TRBV7-2	TRBJ2-1